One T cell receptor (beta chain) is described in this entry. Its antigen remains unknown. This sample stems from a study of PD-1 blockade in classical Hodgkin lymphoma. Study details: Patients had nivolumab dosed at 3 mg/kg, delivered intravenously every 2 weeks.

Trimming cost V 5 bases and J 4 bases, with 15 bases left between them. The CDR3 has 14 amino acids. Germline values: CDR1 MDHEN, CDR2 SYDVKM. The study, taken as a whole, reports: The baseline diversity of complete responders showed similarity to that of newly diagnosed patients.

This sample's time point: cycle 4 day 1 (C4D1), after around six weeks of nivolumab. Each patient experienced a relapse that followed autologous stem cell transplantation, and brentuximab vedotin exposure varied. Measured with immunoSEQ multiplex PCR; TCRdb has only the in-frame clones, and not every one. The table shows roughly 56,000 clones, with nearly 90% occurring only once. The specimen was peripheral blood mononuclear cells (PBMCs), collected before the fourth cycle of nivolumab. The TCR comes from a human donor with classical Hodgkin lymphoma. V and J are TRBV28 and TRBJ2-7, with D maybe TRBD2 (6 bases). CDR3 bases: TGTGCCAGCAGTCCCCCCCGCCGGGAGTACGAGCAGTACTTC. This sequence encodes CASSPPRREYEQYF.